Listed below are T cell receptor beta chains from one sample, sequenced in a study of T cells in pancreatic ductal adenocarcinoma. Repertoires were generated with immunoSEQ multiplex PCR, while TCRdb's copy carries only in-frame clones and drops some. In the table there are around 15,000 clones, roughly 89% of which are singletons. The sequenced sample consisted of PBMCs. The origin of the receptors is a human donor with pancreatic ductal adenocarcinoma. The CDR3 runs from the conserved cysteine through the conserved F or W. A D gene is named only where the DNA matches it firmly. Clone size is given for some rows only: seen once, a few or many times, or a class if the clone is expanded.

clone size	J gene	D gene	V gene	CDR3 protein	CDR3 DNA
once	TRBJ1-1	NA	TRBV19	CASSIELGMNTEAFF	TGTGCCAGTAGTATAGAGCTGGGCATGAACACTGAAGCTTTCTTT
once	TRBJ2-7	TRBD1	TRBV7-2	CASSLSPGGDYEQYF	TGTGCCAGCAGCTTATCGCCAGGGGGCGACTACGAGCAGTACTTC
NA	TRBJ1-5	NA	TRBV19	CASSHNPRSEPQHF	TGTGCCAGTAGCCATAATCCGAGGAGTGAGCCCCAGCATTTT
NA	TRBJ1-3	NA	TRBV4-2	CASSLPIGTGNTIYF	TGTGCCAGCAGCCTCCCAATTGGGACTGGAAACACCATATATTTT
NA	TRBJ2-1	TRBD1	TRBV29-1	CSVGEGQGSYNEQFF	TGCAGCGTTGGAGAGGGACAGGGTTCCTACAATGAGCAGTTCTTC
NA	TRBJ2-3	NA	TRBV5-4	CASSGRSGPSTDTQYF	TGTGCCAGCAGCGGTCGGTCGGGGCCTAGCACAGATACGCAGTATTTT
few	TRBJ1-4	NA	TRBV4-3	CASSQESGTGREKLFF	TGCGCCAGCAGCCAAGAGTCCGGGACTGGTAGGGAAAAACTGTTTTTT
NA	TRBJ2-2	NA	TRBV9	CASSVDTGELFF	TGTGCCAGCAGCGTGGACACCGGGGAGCTGTTTTTT
NA	TRBJ2-7	NA	TRBV27	CASSPGWGSIAYEQYF	TGTGCCAGCAGCCCGGGGTGGGGCTCGATAGCCTACGAGCAGTACTTC
NA	TRBJ1-6	NA	TRBV4-3	CASSQDHMGGNSPLHF	TGCGCCAGCAGCCAAGATCATATGGGGGGCAATTCACCCCTCCACTTT
once	TRBJ2-7	TRBD2	TRBV6-1	CASSELPSGEYEQYF	TGTGCCAGCAGTGAGTTACCTAGCGGGGAATACGAGCAGTACTTC
NA	TRBJ1-2	NA	TRBV19	CASSISTGGYTF	TGTGCCAGTAGTATTTCCACCGGAGGCTACACCTTC
NA	TRBJ2-1	TRBD1	TRBV11-3	CASSLGTGSPQFF	TGTGCCAGCAGCTTAGGGACAGGCTCGCCGCAGTTCTTC
NA	TRBJ2-4	NA	TRBV28	CASSLVGNLGGRAKNIQYF	TGTGCCAGCAGTTTAGTTGGGAACCTTGGAGGTCGGGCCAAAAACATTCAGTACTTC
NA	TRBJ1-2	TRBD1	TRBV10-3	CAIGQGGAGGSNYGYTF	TGTGCCATCGGCCAAGGCGGGGCAGGGGGATCTAACTATGGCTACACCTTC
NA	TRBJ1-1	TRBD1	TRBV9	CASSLRDRGPNTEAFF	TGTGCCAGCAGCCTCCGGGACAGGGGGCCGAACACTGAAGCTTTCTTT